This paragraph covers one T cell receptor beta chain sequence. The target of this receptor is not known. Base qualities were left out, and no much larger clone turns up one base away. TCR CDR3 regions were amplified from genomic DNA by multiplex PCR using the deep immunoSEQ assay. Extracted genomic DNA from each cell subset was distributed evenly across all wells of several immunoSEQ 96-well plates, and each plate was treated as a replicate. For sorted subsets, 200 ng of genomic DNA, equivalent to some 30,000 T cell genomes, went into each replicate PCR. Purified libraries were quantified with a Qubit 3.0 fluorometer, sized on a Bioanalyzer 2100, and re-quantified with the KAPA Library Quantification kit. A separate single-read 150-cycle Illumina NextSeq 550 flow cell was used to sequence each immunoSEQ 96-well plate. The original pipeline was this. The immunoSEQ output contained only junctional sequences without quality scores, so filtering could not match that applied to full-length reads. To assign V/J genes and CDR3, sequences were annotated against IMGT germline references using PyIR, a Python wrapper for IgBLAST v1.9. Reads with weak V/J assignments (E-value above 1e-6), missing CDR3, stop codons, out-of-frame junctions, or ambiguous translated residues were removed. A V3J clonotype was defined by an identical inferred V gene, J gene, and CDR3 amino acid sequence. Percentage overlap between repertoires was computed as shared unique clonotypes divided by the size of the smaller repertoire. Repertoire richness was assessed with RTK rarefaction, the Chao1 estimator, and Recon v2.1 estimates of unobserved clonotypes. OLGA was used to compute generation probabilities for all TCRbeta clonotypes that the gDNA method yielded from a handful of donors. TCRdb mirrors the immuneACCESS table, restricted to in-frame sequences. Some clones are absent from its copies; in checked studies, under half trace to an unresolved V gene, and the reason for the others is unknown. V, J and clone size reflect that table, while D and trimming were determined from the DNA. A total of about 1.9 million clones appear in this sample, around 93% of them only once. The top ten constitute roughly 1.7% of the sample.

CD8 naive samples consisted of CD45RO-negative cells that were positively selected for CCR7, yielding a CD45RA+CCR7+ population without TemRA cells. Donors were healthy HIV-negative adults with no recently reported acute infections or vaccinations. All donors were Caucasian adults living in Nashville, Tennessee, USA. Blood was collected by leukapheresis, and PBMCs were isolated by Ficoll-Histopaque density gradient centrifugation and then cryopreserved in liquid nitrogen vapor phase. Analytical flow cytometry was used to check the purity and quantity of each magnetically sorted T cell population. Genomic DNA was isolated from every sorted fraction and measured by UV absorbance on a Nanodrop 2000c. The sample is drawn from a study of shared clonotypes between healthy human individuals (dated by TCRdb to the early 2020s). In the study overall: The cohort comprised a couple of women and a few men aged 18 to 49 years. For each donor, three plates each were used for CD4 naive and CD4 memory, two plates were used for CD8 naive, and one plate was used for CD8 memory. The study deeply sequenced blood TCR repertoires of several healthy adults to estimate repertoire size and the extent of clonotype sharing between individuals. To increase sequencing depth and limit assay-specific biases, TCR repertoire library preparation and sequencing were carried out by different laboratories using diverse techniques. Each donor's leukapheresis produced roughly between roughly 0.85 and 9.5 billion PBMCs.

Summary of the overall study and its limitations: Sharing across several donors was observed for about 5% of naive CD4, over 3% of naive CD8, 2% to 2.5% of memory CD4, and about 0.39% of memory CD8 clonotypes. Even with the large sequencing depth, rarefaction of the sorted-subset datasets indicated that sequencing was incomplete. Because the study included a small number of donors, the genetic and exposure-history diversity represented was limited. Sampling was restricted to blood, and TCR repertoires in tissues likely differ from the TCR repertoires found in blood. Compared with non-shared clonotypes, clonotypes shared by all four sorted-subset donors had higher generation probabilities. Pairwise subsampling led to the expectation that sequencing depth would affect the degree of clonotype sharing among donors. Larger estimated clonotype richness was generally found for naive subsets than for memory subsets.

CDR1 and CDR2 were assigned from the germline V gene as SGHVS and FNYEAQ. Measured from the cysteine to the phenylalanine, the CDR3 is 15 residues long. Of all the DNA, just the CDR3 is kept, 45 bases in frame from base 1. At the junction V is shortened by 5 bases and J by 4 bases; bases outside the gene matches: 4. The V gene is TRBV7-6 and the J gene is TRBJ2-3, with TRBD1 matching 12 junction bases. This TCR was sampled from a man aged 18 to 29 in good health. Some clones in this sample may be carry-over from other donors' samples. Sequenced: naive CD8+ T cells from PBMCs. In the paper's terms, the cell subset or site label means: CD45RA+CCR7+. The CDR3 here reads CASSQGQGAADTQYF. At the DNA level, the sequence is TGTGCCAGCAGCCAGGGACAGGGGGCCGCAGATACGCAGTATTTT.